Following are 6 T cell receptor beta chains from one sample sequenced in a study of siplizumab effects on memory and regulatory T cells. The table came from immunoSEQ multiplex PCR; TCRdb's copy has only in-frame clones and leaves some out. The sample records some 100,000 clones, about nine tenths being singletons. The sequenced material came from CD4+ T cells sorted from blood. The receptors here all came from a human donor in good health. Some clones in this sample may be carry-over from other donors' samples.

A note on this clone: The sample has other DNA sequences that encode this CDR3 too. The chain uses TRBV28 and TRBJ1-2; D gene unclear. Germline V gives CDR1 MDHEN, CDR2 SYDVKM. This CDR3 spans 16 amino acids. V dropped 6 bases and J dropped 0 bases, with 17 bases sitting between them. The CDR3: CASSSRLKLTNYGYTF. In nucleotides, the CDR3 is TGTGCCAGCAGCTCACGCCTTAAGTTAACTAACTATGGCTACACCTTC.

This clone occurred a few times. V is TRBV10-3 and J is TRBJ1-1; D is unclear. The CDR3 length is 13 residues. Germline-derived CDR1 and CDR2 are ENHRY and SYGVKD. V dropped 10 bases and J dropped 0 bases, with 12 bases sitting between them. CDR3 residues: CATKGDMNTEAFF. CDR3 nucleotide sequence: TGTGCCACCAAGGGTGACATGAACACTGAAGCTTTCTTT.

The genes are TRBV10-1 and TRBJ2-1; D is unclear. The V and J ends lost 0 bases and 7 bases respectively, with 10 bases between them. CDR1 and CDR2 from the germline V gene are WNHNN and SYGVQD (reference sequence). CDR3 size: 14 residues. CDR3 region: CASSESTSKNEQFF. DNA of the CDR3: TGCGCCAGCAGTGAGTCCACCTCGAAAAATGAGCAGTTCTTC.

V usage is TRBV2 and J usage is TRBJ2-3; 8 bases map to TRBD1. Losses at the gene ends were 7 bases for V and 6 bases for J; bases not matched to a gene: 12. CDR1 and CDR2 (germline): SNHLY, FYNNEI. This CDR3 region has 15 residues. CDR3: CASNRQGPPMDTQYF. Written as DNA, the CDR3 is TGTGCCAGCAACAGACAGGGGCCCCCCATGGATACGCAGTATTTT.

This chain connects TRBV5-1 to TRBJ1-4; the D gene is possibly TRBD1 (6 bases). Trimming cost V 4 bases and J 0 bases, with 13 bases left between them. This CDR3 contains 16 residues. Per germline, CDR1 SGHRS and CDR2 YFSETQ. The CDR3, as DNA: TGCGCCAGCAGCCAAGGCACAGGGCCAACTAATGAAAAACTGTTTTTT. Encoded protein: CASSQGTGPTNEKLFF.

V is TRBV30 and J is TRBJ1-5, with 10 bases identical to TRBD1. CDR3 length equals 13 residues. V shed 5 bases and J 6 bases; nucleotides not matched to a gene: 4. CDR1 and CDR2 (germline): GTSNPN, SVGIG (reference sequence). The CDR3 reads CAWGQGGSQPQHF. CDR3 sequence (DNA): TGTGCCTGGGGACAGGGGGGAAGTCAGCCCCAGCATTTT.